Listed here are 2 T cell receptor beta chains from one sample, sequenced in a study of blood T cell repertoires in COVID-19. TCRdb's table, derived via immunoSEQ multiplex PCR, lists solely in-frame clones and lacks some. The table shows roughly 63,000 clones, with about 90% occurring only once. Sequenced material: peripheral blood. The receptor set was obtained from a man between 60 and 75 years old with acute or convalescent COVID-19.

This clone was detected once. CDR3 region: CASKEGIAATNYGYTF. The CDR3 DNA reads TGTGCCAGCAAGGAGGGGATTGCAGCTACTAACTATGGCTACACCTTC. The chain combines TRBV2 with TRBJ1-2; D may be TRBD1 (5 bases). CDR1 and CDR2 from the germline V gene are SNHLY and FYNNEI. The CDR3 is made up of 16 amino acids. The V gene lost 7 bases and the J gene lost 0 bases, with 18 bases spanning the gap.

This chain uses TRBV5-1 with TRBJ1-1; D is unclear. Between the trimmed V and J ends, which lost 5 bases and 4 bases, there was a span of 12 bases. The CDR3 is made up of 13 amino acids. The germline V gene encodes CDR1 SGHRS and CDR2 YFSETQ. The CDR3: CASRGSKATEAFF. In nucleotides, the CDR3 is TGCGCCAGCAGGGGCAGTAAGGCCACTGAAGCTTTCTTT. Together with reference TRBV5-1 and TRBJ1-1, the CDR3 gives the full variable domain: KAGVTQTPRYLIKTRGQQVTLSCSPISGHRSVSWYQQTPGQGLQFLFEYFSETQRNKGNFPGRFSGRQFSNSRSEMNVSTLELGDSALYLCASRGSKATEAFFGQGTRLTVV.